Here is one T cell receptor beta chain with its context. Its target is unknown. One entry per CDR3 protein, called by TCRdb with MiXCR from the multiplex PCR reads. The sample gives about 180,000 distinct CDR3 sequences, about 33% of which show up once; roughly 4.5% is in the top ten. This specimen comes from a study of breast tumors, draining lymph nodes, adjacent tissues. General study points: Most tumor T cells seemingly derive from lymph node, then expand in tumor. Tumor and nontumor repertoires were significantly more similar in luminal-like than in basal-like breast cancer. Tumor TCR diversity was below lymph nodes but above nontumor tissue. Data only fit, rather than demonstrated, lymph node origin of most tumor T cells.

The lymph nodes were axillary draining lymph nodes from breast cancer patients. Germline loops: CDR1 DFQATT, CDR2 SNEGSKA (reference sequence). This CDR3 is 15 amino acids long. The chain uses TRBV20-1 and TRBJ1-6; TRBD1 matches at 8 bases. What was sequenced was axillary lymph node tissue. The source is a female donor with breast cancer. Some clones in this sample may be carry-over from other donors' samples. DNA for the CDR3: TGCGGGGCTAATACGGGGGCAGGGGGCAGATCACCCCTCCACTTT. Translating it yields CGANTGAGGRSPLHF.